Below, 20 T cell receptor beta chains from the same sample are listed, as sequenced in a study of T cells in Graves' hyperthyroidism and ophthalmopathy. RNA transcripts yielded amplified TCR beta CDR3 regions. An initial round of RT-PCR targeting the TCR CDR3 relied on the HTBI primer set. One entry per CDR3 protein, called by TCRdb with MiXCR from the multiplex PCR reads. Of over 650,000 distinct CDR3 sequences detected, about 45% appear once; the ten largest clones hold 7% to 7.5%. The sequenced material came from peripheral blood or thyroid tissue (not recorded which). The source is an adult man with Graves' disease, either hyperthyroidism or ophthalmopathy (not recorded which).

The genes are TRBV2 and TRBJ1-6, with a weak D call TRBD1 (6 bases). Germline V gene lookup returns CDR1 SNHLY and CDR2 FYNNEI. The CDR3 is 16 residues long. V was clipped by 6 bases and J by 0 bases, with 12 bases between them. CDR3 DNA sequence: TGTGCCAGCAGCGTAGGGGGTCCCTCCTATAATTCACCCCTCCACTTT. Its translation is CASSVGGPSYNSPLHF.

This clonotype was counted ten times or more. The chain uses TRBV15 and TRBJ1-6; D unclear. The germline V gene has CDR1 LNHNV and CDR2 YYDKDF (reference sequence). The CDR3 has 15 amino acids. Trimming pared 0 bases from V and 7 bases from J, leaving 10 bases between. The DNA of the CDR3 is TGTGCCACCAGCAGAGATCGGGCAGCAAATTCACCCCTCCACTTT. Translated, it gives CATSRDRAANSPLHF.

The CDR3 region has the DNA TGCGCCAGCAGCCGGGGCAGCGAGAACTATGAAAAACTGTTTTTT. Protein sequence: CASSRGSENYEKLFF. The chain couples TRBV5-1 to TRBJ1-4, with D tentatively TRBD1 (5 bases). From germline, CDR1 is SGHRS and CDR2 YFSETQ. Trimming pared 4 bases from V and 6 bases from J, leaving 16 bases between. The CDR3 runs 15 residues. Supplemented by reference TRBV5-1 and TRBJ1-4, the full variable domain reads KAGVTQTPRYLIKTRGQQVTLSCSPISGHRSVSWYQQTPGQGLQFLFEYFSETQRNKGNFPGRFSGRQFSNSRSEMNVSTLELGDSALYLCASSRGSENYEKLFFGSGTQLSVL.

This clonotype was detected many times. The CDR3 coding sequence is TGCAGTGCTAGAGAGGACAGGACCCAAGAGACCCAGTACTTC. It yields the protein CSAREDRTQETQYF. The V gene is TRBV20-1, the J gene TRBJ2-5; TRBD1 matches at 7 bases. V lost 0 bases, J lost 1 base, and 2 bases stayed unmatched. CDR3 length equals 14 residues. Germline V gives CDR1 DFQATT, CDR2 SNEGSKA (reference sequence).

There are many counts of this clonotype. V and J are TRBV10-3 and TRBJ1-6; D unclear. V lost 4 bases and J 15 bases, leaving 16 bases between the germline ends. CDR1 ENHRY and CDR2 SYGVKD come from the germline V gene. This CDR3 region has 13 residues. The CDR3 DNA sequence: TGTGCCATCAGTGGGGTCTCGGGTCAGTTCCTCCACTTT. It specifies CAISGVSGQFLHF.

The CDR3: CASSPGPANQPQHF. CDR3 in DNA: TGTGCCAGCAGCCCCGGCCCCGCCAATCAGCCCCAGCATTTT. The rearrangement links TRBV25-1 to TRBJ1-5; no reliable D call. Germline CDR1 is MGHDK and CDR2 is SYGVNS. CDR3 length: 14 residues. Trimming stripped 6 bases from V and 3 bases from J, with 12 bases between.

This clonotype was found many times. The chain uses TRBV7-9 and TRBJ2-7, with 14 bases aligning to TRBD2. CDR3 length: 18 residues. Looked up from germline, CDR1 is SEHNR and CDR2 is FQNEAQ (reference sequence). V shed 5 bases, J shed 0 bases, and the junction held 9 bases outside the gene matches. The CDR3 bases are TGTGCCAGCAGCCCCGGGACTAGCGGGAGCGGGGTCTCCTACGAGCAGTACTTC. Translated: CASSPGTSGSGVSYEQYF.

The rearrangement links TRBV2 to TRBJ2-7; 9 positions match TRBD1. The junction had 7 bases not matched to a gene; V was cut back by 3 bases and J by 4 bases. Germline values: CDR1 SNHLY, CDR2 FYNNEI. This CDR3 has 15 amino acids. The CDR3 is CASSEGTGFQYEQYF. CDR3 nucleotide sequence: TGTGCCAGCAGTGAGGGGACAGGGTTCCAATACGAGCAGTACTTC.

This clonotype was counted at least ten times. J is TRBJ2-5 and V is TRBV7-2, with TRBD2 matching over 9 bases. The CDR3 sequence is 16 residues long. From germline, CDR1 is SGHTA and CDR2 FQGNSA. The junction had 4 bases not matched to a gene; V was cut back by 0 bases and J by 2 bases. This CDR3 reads CASSLARLAGQETQYF. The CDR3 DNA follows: TGTGCCAGCAGCTTAGCCCGCCTAGCGGGGCAAGAGACCCAGTACTTC.

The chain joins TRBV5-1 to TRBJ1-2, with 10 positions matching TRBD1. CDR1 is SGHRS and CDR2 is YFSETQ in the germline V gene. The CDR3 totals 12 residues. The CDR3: CATGGASYGYTF. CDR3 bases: TGCGCGACAGGGGGCGCTTCCTATGGCTACACCTTC.

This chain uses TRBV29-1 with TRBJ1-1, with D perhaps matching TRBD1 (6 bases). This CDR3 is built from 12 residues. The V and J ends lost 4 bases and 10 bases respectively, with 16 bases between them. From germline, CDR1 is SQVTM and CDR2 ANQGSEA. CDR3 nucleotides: TGCAGCGTTGGGGACGGGGGGCTTGGAGCTTTCTTT. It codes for CSVGDGGLGAFF. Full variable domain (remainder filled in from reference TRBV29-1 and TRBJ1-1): SAVISQKPSRDICQRGTSLTIQCQVDSQVTMMFWYRQQPGQSLTLIATANQGSEATYESGFVIDKFPISRPNLTFSTLTVSNMSPEDSSIYLCSVGDGGLGAFFGQGTRLTVV.

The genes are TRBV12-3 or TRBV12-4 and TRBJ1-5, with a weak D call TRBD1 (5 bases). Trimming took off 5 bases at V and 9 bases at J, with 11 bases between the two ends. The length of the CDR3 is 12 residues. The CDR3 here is CASSVGRGPQHF. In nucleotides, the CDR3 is TGTGCCAGCAGTGTGGGTAGGGGGCCCCAGCATTTT.

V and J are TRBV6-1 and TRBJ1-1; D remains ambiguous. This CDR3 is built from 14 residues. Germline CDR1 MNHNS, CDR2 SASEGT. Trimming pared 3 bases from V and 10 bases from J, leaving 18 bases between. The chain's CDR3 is CASSDPSGALRAFF. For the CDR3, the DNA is TGTGCCAGCAGTGACCCTTCCGGTGCCCTCAGAGCTTTCTTT.

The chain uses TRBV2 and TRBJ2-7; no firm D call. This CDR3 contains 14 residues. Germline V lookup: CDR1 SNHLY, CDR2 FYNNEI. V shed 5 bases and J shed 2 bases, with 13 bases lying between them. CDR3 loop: CASSYRASTYEQYF. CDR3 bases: TGTGCCAGCAGTTATAGGGCGTCAACCTACGAGCAGTACTTC. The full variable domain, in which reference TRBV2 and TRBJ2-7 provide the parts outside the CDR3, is EPEVTQTPSHQVTQMGQEVILRCVPISNHLYFYWYRQILGQKVEFLVSFYNNEISEKSEIFDDQFSVERPDGSNFTLKIRSTKLEDSAMYFCASSYRASTYEQYFGPGTRLTVT.

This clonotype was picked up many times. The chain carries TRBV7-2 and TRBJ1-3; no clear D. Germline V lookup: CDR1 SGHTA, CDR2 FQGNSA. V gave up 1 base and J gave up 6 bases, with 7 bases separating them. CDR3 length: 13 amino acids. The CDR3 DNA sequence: TGTGCCAGCAGCTTAGGGTACCCAAACACCATATATTTT. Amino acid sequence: CASSLGYPNTIYF.

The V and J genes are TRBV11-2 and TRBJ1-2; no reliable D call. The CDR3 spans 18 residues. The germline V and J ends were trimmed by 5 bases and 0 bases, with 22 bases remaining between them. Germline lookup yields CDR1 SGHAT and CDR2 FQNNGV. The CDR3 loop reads CASSPRVLEAYTNYGYTF. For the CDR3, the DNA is TGTGCCAGCAGCCCCAGAGTCCTTGAGGCCTACACTAACTATGGCTACACCTTC.

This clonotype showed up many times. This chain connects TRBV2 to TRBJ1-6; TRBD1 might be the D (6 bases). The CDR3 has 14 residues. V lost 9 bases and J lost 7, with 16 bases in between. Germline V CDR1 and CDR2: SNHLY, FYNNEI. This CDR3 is CASGPGHRNSPLHF. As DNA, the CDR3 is TGTGCCAGTGGCCCGGGACATCGGAATTCACCCCTCCACTTT.

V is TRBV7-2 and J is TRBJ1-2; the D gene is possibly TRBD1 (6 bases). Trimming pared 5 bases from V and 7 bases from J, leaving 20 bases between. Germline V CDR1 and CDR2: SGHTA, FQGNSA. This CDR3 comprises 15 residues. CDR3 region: CASSGGQKVVSGYTF. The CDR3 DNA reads TGTGCCAGCAGCGGAGGACAGAAGGTCGTAAGTGGCTACACCTTC.

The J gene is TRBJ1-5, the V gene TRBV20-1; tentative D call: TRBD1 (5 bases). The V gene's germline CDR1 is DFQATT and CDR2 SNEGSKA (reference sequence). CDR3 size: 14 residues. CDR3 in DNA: TGCACCCCCCCGAGAGGGGACCTATATCAGCCCCAGCATTTT. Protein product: CTPPRGDLYQPQHF.

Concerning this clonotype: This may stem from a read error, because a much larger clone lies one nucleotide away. The CDR3 DNA sequence: TGTGCCAGCAACTTAGGAGGGACAGGGACGTCCGGGGAGCTGTTTTTT. Translation gives CASNLGGTGTSGELFF. This chain joins TRBV7-6 and TRBJ2-2; 9 bases fit TRBD1. The CDR3 extends over 16 amino acids. Germline CDR1 and CDR2: SGHVS and FNYEAQ. Variable domain in full (rest from reference TRBV7-6 and TRBJ2-2): GAGVSQSPRYKVTKRGQDVALRCDPISGHVSLYWYRQALGQGPEFLTYFNYEAQQDKSGLPNDRFSAERPEGSISTLTIQRTEQRDSAMYRCASNLGGTGTSGELFFGEGSRLTVL.